This T cell receptor beta chain derives from a study of blood T cells in healthy people across ages. Study-wide points: Bulk PBMC profiling left naive and antigen-experienced comparisons inconclusive.

CDR1 is SGHRS and CDR2 is YFSETQ in the germline V gene. The CDR3 is made up of 16 amino acids. Trimming left V 1 base short and J 2 bases short, with 14 bases between. To note about this clonotype: What it recognizes is unknown.

Primers used in a second PCR of roughly 7 to 11 cycles were a sample-barcoded 5' primer and a J-beta primer mix. Each cDNA molecule received a tag from a template-switch adaptor that had 12 random nucleotides. TCRdb redid the calling of the 5' RACE reads with MiXCR, one entry per CDR3 protein. Of about 2 million distinct CDR3 sequences in the sample, roughly 52% are singletons; the top ten hold 2% to 2.5%. Isolation of PBMCs gave at least 6 million cells per sample. Total RNA amounts of at least 5 micrograms were extracted per sample. Sequenced material: blood. The chain is built from TRBV5-1 and TRBJ2-3, with a possible D match to TRBD1 (6 bases). The receptor was isolated from a woman in her 40s in good health. CDR3 bases: TGCGCCAGCAGCTTGTCCCCAGGACAGCACACAGATACGCAGTATTTT. Its translation is CASSLSPGQHTDTQYF.